This T cell receptor beta chain was recorded in a study of molecular identifiers for immune sequencing clone quantification. Listed TCR primers and previously described methods were used for bulk TCR libraries. TCRdb ran MiXCR on the PCR reads and lists one entry per CDR3 protein. The data show over 550,000 distinct CDR3 sequences, with about 25% seen just once and about 0.78% held by the top ten. Deletions cut 1 base from V and 8 bases from J, with 14 bases between. This CDR3 comprises 14 residues. The sorting of naive CD8 T cells used the CD8+CD4-CCR7+CD45RA+ phenotype. This clonotype was observed at least ten times.

V is TRBV12-3 or TRBV12-4 and J is TRBJ1-2; the D is unclear. The sequencing sample was made of naive CD8+ T cells from blood, with Jurkat cell RNA spiked in. Subset of the sample: FACS-sorted CD8+CD4-CCR7+CD45RA+ naive T cells. This clonotype originated in a human donor in good health. Some libraries in this study had Jurkat cell RNA spiked in. The DNA of the CDR3 is TGTGCCAGCAGTTTAGGCCGGACCTTCCAAGGCTACACCTTC. Protein sequence: CASSLGRTFQGYTF.